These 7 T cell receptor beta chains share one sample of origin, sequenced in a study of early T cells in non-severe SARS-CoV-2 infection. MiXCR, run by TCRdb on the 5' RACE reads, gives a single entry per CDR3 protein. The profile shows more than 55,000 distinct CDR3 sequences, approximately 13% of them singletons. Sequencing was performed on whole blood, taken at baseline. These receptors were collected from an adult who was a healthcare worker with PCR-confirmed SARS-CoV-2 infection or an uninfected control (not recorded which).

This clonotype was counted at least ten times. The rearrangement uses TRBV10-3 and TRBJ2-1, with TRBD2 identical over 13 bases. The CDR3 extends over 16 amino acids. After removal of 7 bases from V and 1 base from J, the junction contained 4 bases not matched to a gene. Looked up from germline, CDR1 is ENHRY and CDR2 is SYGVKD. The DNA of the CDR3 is TGTGCCATCAACCCGGGACTAGCGGGATCCTACAATGAGCAGTTCTTC. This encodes CAINPGLAGSYNEQFF.

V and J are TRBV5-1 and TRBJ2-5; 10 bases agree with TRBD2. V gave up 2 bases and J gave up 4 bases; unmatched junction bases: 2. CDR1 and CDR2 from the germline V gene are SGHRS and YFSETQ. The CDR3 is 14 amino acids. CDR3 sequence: CASSFQREGETQYF. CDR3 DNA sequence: TGCGCCAGCAGCTTCCAGCGGGAGGGAGAGACCCAGTACTTC.

In nucleotides, the CDR3 is TGTGCCACCAGCATAACGACAGGGAACCCTGGGGATACGCAGTATTTT. Its translation is CATSITTGNPGDTQYF. The rearrangement links TRBV15 to TRBJ2-3, with TRBD1 matching over 7 bases. The V gene end was trimmed by 4 bases and the J gene end by 6 bases; junction bases not matched to a gene: 13. The CDR3 totals 16 residues. CDR1 and CDR2 from the germline V gene are LNHNV and YYDKDF (reference sequence).

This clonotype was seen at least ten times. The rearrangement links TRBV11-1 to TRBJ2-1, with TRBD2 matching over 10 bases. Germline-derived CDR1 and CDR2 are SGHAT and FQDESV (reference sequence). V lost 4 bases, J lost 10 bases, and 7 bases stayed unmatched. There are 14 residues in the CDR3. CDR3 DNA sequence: TGTGCCAGCAGCTCCGGACTAGCGGAAGGGGAGCAGTTCTTC. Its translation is CASSSGLAEGEQFF.

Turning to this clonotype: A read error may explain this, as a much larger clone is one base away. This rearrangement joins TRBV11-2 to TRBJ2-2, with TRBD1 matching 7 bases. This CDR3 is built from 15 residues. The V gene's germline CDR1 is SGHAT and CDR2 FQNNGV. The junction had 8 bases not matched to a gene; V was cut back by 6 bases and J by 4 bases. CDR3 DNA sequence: TGTGCCAGCAGAACGGGACAGAGGATCACCGGGGAGCTGTTTTTT. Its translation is CASRTGQRITGELFF. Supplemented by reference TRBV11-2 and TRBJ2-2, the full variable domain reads EAGVAQSPRYKIIEKRQSVAFWCNPISGHATLYWYQQILGQGPKLLIQFQNNGVVDDSQLPKDRFSAERLKGVDSTLKIQPAKLEDSAVYLCASRTGQRITGELFFGEGSRLTVL.

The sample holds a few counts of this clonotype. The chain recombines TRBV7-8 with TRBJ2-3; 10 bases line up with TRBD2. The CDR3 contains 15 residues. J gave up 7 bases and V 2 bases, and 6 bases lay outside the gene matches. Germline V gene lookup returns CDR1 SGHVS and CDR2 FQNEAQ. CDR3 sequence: CASSLFEREGNTQYF. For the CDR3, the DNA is TGTGCCAGCAGCTTATTCGAGCGGGAGGGAAATACGCAGTATTTT.

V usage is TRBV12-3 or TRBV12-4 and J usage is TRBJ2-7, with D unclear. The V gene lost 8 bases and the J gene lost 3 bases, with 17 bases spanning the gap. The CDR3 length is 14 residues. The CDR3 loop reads CASRFSGSYYEQYF. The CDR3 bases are TGTGCCAGCCGCTTCTCGGGTTCTTACTACGAGCAGTACTTC.